The 20 T cell receptor beta chains in this list originate from one sample, sequenced in a study of CD8 T cells in Susac syndrome. It was with random hexamers that 0.5 to 1 ug RNA was reverse transcribed. TCRdb recomputed calls from the immunoSEQ multiplex PCR reads with MiXCR, one row per CDR3 protein. Seen here are 100,000 to 150,000 distinct CDR3 sequences, approximately 79% observed once, and the top ten hold around 0.51%. The specimen sequenced was CD8+ T cells from PBMCs. These receptors were obtained from a human donor with multiple sclerosis.

This clonotype came up a few times. The V gene is TRBV6-1, the J gene TRBJ2-5, with a tentative D call TRBD1 (5 bases). Germline lookup yields CDR1 MNHNS and CDR2 SASEGT. V was shortened by 8 bases and J by 3 bases, with 10 bases between the two germline ends. The CDR3 extends over 12 amino acids. The CDR3 is CASWAGKETQYF. Written as DNA, the CDR3 is TGTGCCAGCTGGGCAGGGAAAGAGACCCAGTACTTC.

V usage is TRBV27 and J usage is TRBJ2-1, with TRBD2 as a possible D gene (6 bases). This CDR3 has 14 residues. The V end lost 6 bases, the J end lost 5 bases, and 14 bases lay between the germline ends. Germline-derived CDR1 and CDR2 are MNHEY and SMNVEV (reference sequence). For the CDR3, the DNA is TGTGCCAGCAGCGCGGCTAGCGCCCACAATGAGCAGTTCTTC. As protein: CASSAASAHNEQFF.

The chain joins TRBV4-1 to TRBJ2-7, with 8 bases that match TRBD1. V lost 3 bases, J lost 0 bases, and 10 bases stayed unmatched. Germline loops: CDR1 MGHRA, CDR2 YSYEKL. There are 17 residues in the CDR3. The CDR3 loop reads CASSHEQGDSLSYEQYF. DNA for the CDR3: TGCGCCAGCAGCCATGAACAGGGGGATTCCCTCTCCTACGAGCAGTACTTC.

The chain recombines TRBV7-2 with TRBJ1-1; TRBD1 aligns across 9 bases. From germline, CDR1 is SGHTA and CDR2 FQGNSA. CDR3 length equals 15 residues. J lost 4 bases, V lost 5 bases, and 8 bases had no gene match. In DNA form, the CDR3 reads TGTGCCAGCAGCCTCTCCACAGGGGGCTTCACTGAAGCTTTCTTT. It is translated as CASSLSTGGFTEAFF.

V usage is TRBV12-3 or TRBV12-4 and J usage is TRBJ1-2; possibly TRBD1 for D (5 bases). The CDR3 has 17 amino acids. Trimming left V 0 bases short and J 3 bases short, with 17 bases between. DNA for the CDR3: TGTGCCAGCAGTTTAGCGAGGACCGCGGGGGGAGACTATGGCTACACCTTC. This translates into CASSLARTAGGDYGYTF.

This chain links TRBV29-1 with TRBJ2-3; maybe TRBD2 (5 bases). The CDR3 contains 16 residues. Germline CDR1 reads SQVTM; CDR2 reads ANQGSEA. Deletions cut 4 bases from V and 5 bases from J, with 22 bases between. This CDR3 reads CSVGSGTRVMGDTQYF. The DNA of the CDR3 is TGCAGCGTTGGATCAGGAACTAGGGTGATGGGAGATACGCAGTATTTT.

This clonotype was observed a few times. The chain is built from TRBV4-1 and TRBJ1-2; D not certain. V lost 0 bases, J lost 6 bases, and 14 bases lay in between. This CDR3 is built from 15 residues. The V gene's germline CDR1 is MGHRA and CDR2 YSYEKL. Here the CDR3 DNA reads TGCGCCAGCAGCCAAGAAGTCAGTTTGGGGAATGGCTACACCTTC. It codes for CASSQEVSLGNGYTF.

The chain couples TRBV20-1 to TRBJ1-4; D uncertain. The germline V gene encodes CDR1 DFQATT and CDR2 SNEGSKA (reference sequence). Trimming took off 0 bases at V and 4 bases at J, with 9 bases between the two ends. This CDR3 contains 14 residues. CDR3 loop: CSARDVRYNEKLFF. CDR3 in DNA: TGCAGTGCTAGAGATGTGAGGTATAATGAAAAACTGTTTTTT.

The chain links TRBV19 to TRBJ2-1; possibly TRBD2 for D (6 bases). Trimming cost V 2 bases and J 4 bases, with 18 bases left between them. CDR1 LNHDA and CDR2 SQIVND come from the germline V gene (reference sequence). This CDR3 spans 17 amino acids. The CDR3 here is CASSITAREAGYNEQFF. CDR3 DNA sequence: TGTGCCAGTAGTATAACAGCGAGGGAGGCGGGATACAATGAGCAGTTCTTC.

This clonotype was picked up a small number of times. The CDR3 reads CASSRESRTVYGYTF. DNA of the CDR3: TGTGCCAGCAGCCGGGAAAGTAGGACCGTTTATGGCTACACCTTC. The V gene is TRBV6-1, the J gene TRBJ1-2; D is ambiguous. V lost 6 bases to trimming and J lost 5 bases, with 19 bases between them. This CDR3 comprises 15 residues. The germline gives CDR1 MNHNS, CDR2 SASEGT.

J is TRBJ2-3 and V is TRBV12-3 or TRBV12-4; the match to TRBD2 covers 8 bases. The V segment lost 4 bases and the J segment 2 bases; nucleotides outside the gene matches: 5. This CDR3 is built from 15 residues. The CDR3 spells CASSSLAVDTDTQYF. In DNA form, the CDR3 reads TGTGCCAGCAGTTCACTAGCGGTCGACACAGATACGCAGTATTTT.

CDR3 nucleotide sequence: TGCGCCAGCAGCCAAAGGCTGGGGGCCGGAGAGACCCAGTACTTC. It specifies CASSQRLGAGETQYF. The chain links TRBV4-1 to TRBJ2-5, with D tentatively TRBD1 (6 bases). The CDR3 loop spans 15 amino acids. Trimming stripped 2 bases from V and 4 bases from J, with 14 bases between. CDR1 and CDR2 from the germline V gene are MGHRA and YSYEKL.

The chain couples TRBV7-2 to TRBJ2-2, with 9 bases identical to TRBD2. Trimming cost V 0 bases and J 6 bases; bases outside gene matches: 8. CDR1 is SGHTA, CDR2 FQGNSA, per germline. There are 17 residues in the CDR3. CDR3 loop: CASSLAQAGGYPGELFF. The CDR3 DNA reads TGTGCCAGCAGCTTAGCGCAAGCGGGAGGCTACCCCGGGGAGCTGTTTTTT.

The genes are TRBV4-1 and TRBJ2-4; 7 bases line up with TRBD1. V dropped 4 bases and J dropped 2; count of bases not matched to a gene: 14. The germline CDR1 and CDR2 sequences are MGHRA and YSYEKL. This CDR3 has 18 amino acids. The CDR3 sequence: CASSPHPGGSSSKNIQYF. The CDR3 DNA is TGCGCCAGCAGCCCCCACCCAGGGGGATCCTCCTCCAAAAACATTCAGTACTTC.

The V and J genes are TRBV19 and TRBJ2-1, with TRBD2 matching 9 bases. V dropped 5 bases and J dropped 14; count of bases not matched to a gene: 16. The CDR3 sequence is 15 residues long. CDR1 and CDR2 (germline): LNHDA, SQIVND (reference sequence). For the CDR3, the DNA is TGTGCCAGTAGTTGGGGGTCGCGGGAGGGCCGCATCGAGTTCTTC. This codes for CASSWGSREGRIEFF.

Points on this clonotype: A read error may account for a junction end that differs from germline. This chain joins TRBV27 and TRBJ2-1, with 9 bases matching TRBD2. This CDR3 region has 13 residues. The germline V gene has CDR1 MNHEY and CDR2 SMNVEV (reference sequence). CDR3 in amino acids: CLTGTSSYNEQFF. Written as DNA, the CDR3 is TGCTTAACCGGGACTAGCAGCTACAATGAGCAGTTCTTC.

The rearrangement joins TRBV6-2 or TRBV6-3 to TRBJ1-1; D is unclear. In germline, CDR1 is MNHEY, CDR2 SVGEGT. V was pared by 1 base and J by 5 bases, with 11 bases between. CDR3 size: 14 residues. In DNA form, the CDR3 reads TGTGCCAGCAGTTACTTTAAGCTGGCAACTGAAGCTTTCTTT. Its protein product is CASSYFKLATEAFF.

The rearrangement joins TRBV5-1 to TRBJ2-3, with TRBD1 matching over 7 bases. From germline, CDR1 is SGHRS and CDR2 YFSETQ. The CDR3 consists of 19 residues. V gave up 5 bases and J gave up 2 bases; unmatched junction bases: 20. CDR3 amino acids: CASSPHWGQQRYYTDTQYF. In DNA form, the CDR3 reads TGCGCCAGCAGTCCGCACTGGGGACAGCAACGTTACTACACAGATACGCAGTATTTT.

The chain recombines TRBV4-2 with TRBJ1-6; 8 bases agree with TRBD1. The CDR3 is made up of 15 amino acids. In germline, CDR1 is LGHNA, CDR2 YNFKEQ. V lost 4 bases to trimming and J lost 5 bases; unmatched junction nucleotides: 4. CDR3 in DNA: TGTGCCAGCAGCCCCCGGGACAGGCATAATTCACCCCTCCACTTT. Translating it yields CASSPRDRHNSPLHF.

The genes are TRBV7-2 and TRBJ1-1; possibly TRBD1 for D (6 bases). The V gene lost 4 bases and the J gene lost 0 bases, with 9 bases spanning the gap. Germline V gene sequence: CDR1 SGHTA, CDR2 FQGNSA. The CDR3 length is 14 residues. The CDR3 here is CASSYTGLNTEAFF. CDR3 in DNA: TGTGCCAGCAGCTATACAGGGTTGAACACTGAAGCTTTCTTT.